Below, 17 T cell receptor beta chains from the same sample are listed, as sequenced in a study of blood T cells in healthy people across ages. The authors ran a second PCR of roughly 6 to 12 cycles using a sample-barcoded 5' primer and a J-beta primer mix. TCRdb independently ran MiXCR on the 5' RACE reads; one entry per CDR3 protein. Of roughly 1.4 million distinct CDR3 sequences in the sample, roughly 59% are singletons; the top ten hold over 6.5%. The sample was blood. The receptors derive from a man between 18 and 29 years old in good health.

This clonotype was seen a few times. The V call is TRBV15, the J call TRBJ2-3; possibly TRBD2 for D (6 bases). Per the germline V gene, CDR1 is LNHNV and CDR2 is YYDKDF (reference sequence). Trimming cost V 0 bases and J 9 bases, with 16 bases left between them. The CDR3 has 15 residues. DNA of the CDR3: TGTGCCACCAGCAGAGATCCGGACGGAGGGCGGACGCAGTATTTT. It encodes CATSRDPDGGRTQYF.

The J gene is TRBJ2-1, the V gene TRBV12-3 or TRBV12-4, with 11 nucleotides matching TRBD2. V lost 6 bases, J lost 8 bases, and 9 bases stayed unmatched. The CDR3 is made up of 15 amino acids. The CDR3 region is CASRIAGGRFDEQFF. Written as DNA, the CDR3 is TGTGCCAGCAGAATAGCGGGGGGGCGTTTTGATGAGCAGTTCTTC.

V and J are TRBV29-1 and TRBJ2-7; D may correspond to TRBD1 or TRBD2 (5 bases each). This CDR3 is built from 12 residues. Trimming left V 6 bases short and J 7 bases short, with 16 bases between. Germline CDR1 reads SQVTM; CDR2 reads ANQGSEA. The CDR3 DNA is TGCAGCGTCGGGACCTTCGGAGAGGAGCAGTACTTC. Protein product: CSVGTFGEEQYF.

The V call is TRBV29-1, the J call TRBJ1-2; TRBD1 might be the D (5 bases). V was pared by 0 bases and J by 10 bases, with 12 bases between. The germline gives CDR1 SQVTM, CDR2 ANQGSEA. The length of the CDR3 is 12 residues. Here the CDR3 DNA reads TGCAGCGTTGAAGACAGGGCACACGACTACACCTTC. As protein: CSVEDRAHDYTF.

This clonotype was counted a few times. The chain carries TRBV20-1 and TRBJ1-5, with D unresolved. CDR3 length: 13 residues. Germline assignment: CDR1 DFQATT and CDR2 SNEGSKA (reference sequence). V lost 1 base to trimming and J lost 7 bases, with 11 bases between them. The CDR3 is CSARVEGIQPQHF. CDR3 nucleotides: TGCAGTGCTAGAGTGGAAGGTATCCAGCCCCAGCATTTT.

This clonotype showed up just a few times. The chain uses TRBV5-6 and TRBJ2-3; no definite D call. This CDR3 is 14 amino acids long. V lost 2 bases to trimming and J lost 1 base, with 8 bases between them. The germline gives CDR1 SGHDT, CDR2 YYEEEE. Written as DNA, the CDR3 is TGTGCCAGCAGCTTTGGGTCCCGCACAGATACGCAGTATTTT. It yields the protein CASSFGSRTDTQYF.

This sequence joins TRBV5-1 and TRBJ2-7; D may be TRBD1 (6 bases). This CDR3 has 12 amino acids. The V gene's germline CDR1 is SGHRS and CDR2 YFSETQ. The germline V and J ends were trimmed by 2 bases and 7 bases, with 10 bases remaining between them. This chain's CDR3 is CASSFDRWEQYF. CDR3 coding DNA: TGCGCCAGCAGCTTTGACAGGTGGGAGCAGTACTTC.

Only one count was recorded for this clonotype. V usage is TRBV4-3 and J usage is TRBJ1-5, with D possibly TRBD1 on 5 matching bases. The CDR3 sequence is 19 residues long. Trimming shortened V by 0 bases and J by 0 bases, and 18 bases separated the two germline ends. Germline CDR1 is LGHNA and CDR2 is YSLEER. In nucleotides, the CDR3 is TGCGCCAGCAGCCAAGAACACAGCCAGGGCGATAATAGCAATCAGCCCCAGCATTTT. Protein sequence: CASSQEHSQGDNSNQPQHF.

The rearrangement joins TRBV12-3 or TRBV12-4 to TRBJ2-1, with 7 bases that match TRBD2. The junction had 20 bases not matched to a gene; V was cut back by 7 bases and J by 8 bases. CDR3 length: 17 amino acids. The CDR3 loop reads CASTPEVGEGRRYEQFF. The CDR3, as DNA: TGTGCCAGCACCCCCGAAGTAGGGGAGGGCCGGAGGTATGAGCAGTTCTTC.

This clonotype was detected a few times. The chain couples TRBV12-3 or TRBV12-4 to TRBJ1-5; no clear D gene. The CDR3 loop spans 14 amino acids. Trimming shortened V by 2 bases and J by 3 bases, and 8 bases separated the two germline ends. CDR3 sequence: CASSLFGPNQPQHF. The CDR3 coding sequence is TGTGCCAGCAGTTTATTCGGCCCCAATCAGCCCCAGCATTTT.

The chain couples TRBV7-9 to TRBJ1-2; TRBD1 might be the D (6 bases). Germline V gene sequence: CDR1 SEHNR, CDR2 FQNEAQ (reference sequence). This CDR3 spans 13 amino acids. With 1 base removed from V and 7 bases from J, the gap between germline ends came to 10 bases. The CDR3 here is CASSLGDTGGYTF. The CDR3 DNA follows: TGTGCCAGCAGCTTAGGGGACACGGGTGGCTACACCTTC.

The chain joins TRBV28 to TRBJ2-7; 7 bases fit TRBD1. The CDR3 sequence is 15 residues long. The germline CDR1 and CDR2 sequences are MDHEN and SYDVKM. J gave up 3 bases and V 2 bases, and 7 bases lay outside the gene matches. Here the CDR3 DNA reads TGTGCCAGCAGTTTAGGTCCCAGGGGGAGCTACGAGCAGTACTTC. Residues: CASSLGPRGSYEQYF.

This clonotype was counted only a few times. The rearrangement uses TRBV4-3 and TRBJ2-3; D not resolved. The CDR3 length is 13 residues. V shed 0 bases and J shed 8 bases, with 9 bases lying between them. CDR1 is LGHNA, CDR2 YSLEER, per germline. This CDR3 is CASSQDVISTQYF. The CDR3 DNA is TGCGCCAGCAGCCAAGATGTTATCTCTACGCAGTATTTT.

This clonotype was seen at least ten times. The chain combines TRBV6-2 or TRBV6-3 with TRBJ2-3; TRBD2 matches 11 bases. Losses at the gene ends were 2 bases for V and 4 bases for J; bases not matched to a gene: 8. The germline gives CDR1 MNHEY, CDR2 SVGEGT. This CDR3 is built from 17 residues. The CDR3 coding sequence is TGTGCCAGCAGTTACCGAGCTAGCGGGGGGCGAGCAGATACGCAGTATTTT. Residues: CASSYRASGGRADTQYF.

The chain's CDR3 is CASDSPEDTQYF. CDR3 coding DNA: TGTGCCAGCGATTCCCCCGAAGATACGCAGTATTTT. The chain joins TRBV5-6 to TRBJ2-3; D unresolved. The CDR3 loop spans 12 amino acids. The V gene lost 7 bases and the J gene lost 5 bases, with 11 bases spanning the gap. Germline loops: CDR1 SGHDT, CDR2 YYEEEE.

This clonotype has more than one count but fewer than ten. This rearrangement joins TRBV3-1 to TRBJ2-1, with a possible D match to TRBD2 (6 bases). The CDR3 has 16 residues. Trimming shortened V by 5 bases and J by 9 bases, and 23 bases separated the two germline ends. The germline V gene has CDR1 LGHDT and CDR2 YNNKEL (reference sequence). The CDR3: CASSAVTSTLRGEQFF. The CDR3 nucleotides read TGTGCCAGCAGCGCCGTCACTAGCACCCTAAGAGGTGAGCAGTTCTTC.

The chain uses TRBV4-1 and TRBJ2-7, with D possibly matching TRBD1 (5 bases). The CDR3 consists of 14 residues. Trimming removed 4 bases at V and 1 base at J, with 11 bases between. CDR1 and CDR2 from the germline V gene are MGHRA and YSYEKL. In DNA, the CDR3 is TGCGCCAGCAGCCTAGATGACAGTTCCTACGAGCAGTACTTC. This translates into CASSLDDSSYEQYF.